This TCR beta chain was identified during a study of shared clonotypes between healthy human individuals. The V gene's germline CDR1 is SGDLS and CDR2 YYNGEE. Trimming took 2 bases from V and 0 from J, leaving 15 bases between them. The CDR3 loop spans 17 amino acids. TCRdb's copy holds only in-frame clones and misses some; the assay was immunoSEQ multiplex PCR. This repertoire shows 530,000 or so clones, 75% to 80% found once; its top ten account for around 12%. Donors comprised only Caucasian adults living in Nashville, Tennessee. The TCR was taken from a woman aged 40 to 50 in good health. Some clones in this sample may be carry-over from other donors' samples. V gene TRBV9 combines with J gene TRBJ1-3; no reliable D call. Sequencing was performed on PBMCs. The CDR3 sequence is CASSVNYWQISGNTIYF. DNA for the CDR3: TGTGCCAGCAGCGTTAACTACTGGCAGATCTCTGGAAACACCATATATTTT.